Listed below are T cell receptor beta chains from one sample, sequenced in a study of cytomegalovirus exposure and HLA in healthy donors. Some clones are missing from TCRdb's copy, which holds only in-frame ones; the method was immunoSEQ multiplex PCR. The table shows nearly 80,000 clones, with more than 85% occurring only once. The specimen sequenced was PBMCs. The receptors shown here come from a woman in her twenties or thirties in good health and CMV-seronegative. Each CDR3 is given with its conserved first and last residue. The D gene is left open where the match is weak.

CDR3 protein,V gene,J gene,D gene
CASSQEDAWGTGVTNQPQHF,TRBV4-1,TRBJ1-5,TRBD1
CASSPGGTEAFF,TRBV14,TRBJ1-1,.
CASSDSDSPGELFF,TRBV6-4,TRBJ2-2,.
CASSLVTGAEAFF,TRBV11-3,TRBJ1-1,TRBD1
CASSESQTGSEKLFF,TRBV25-1,TRBJ1-4,TRBD1
CATSRDPGGTNEKLFF,TRBV15,TRBJ1-4,.
CAWTSGGSISTDTQYF,TRBV30,TRBJ2-3,TRBD2
CASSVGATTYEQYF,TRBV9,TRBJ2-7,.
CASSSVGGQLYNEQFF,TRBV28,TRBJ2-1,.
CATSRDRTALGYTF,TRBV15,TRBJ1-2,.
CASSSRTSGRASEQYF,TRBV27,TRBJ2-7,TRBD2
CASSLLGAAGEQYF,TRBV7-2,TRBJ2-7,.
CASSAEDTQINYGYTF,TRBV19,TRBJ1-2,.
CASSSPGTGGHNEQFF,TRBV27,TRBJ2-1,TRBD1
CASKGQADRGADIF,TRBV5-1,TRBJ2-7,TRBD1
CASSSRDIYGYTF,TRBV7-9,TRBJ1-2,.
CASSYEGTANTGELFF,TRBV6-5,TRBJ2-2,TRBD1
CASSSGTGGDTQYF,TRBV7-7,TRBJ2-3,TRBD1
CASSQAPLAGASYEQYF,TRBV4-2,TRBJ2-7,TRBD2
CASSLSSGRGQDTQYF,TRBV28,TRBJ2-3,TRBD1
CASSTIQEGQPQHF,TRBV5-6,TRBJ1-5,.
CASSELGGQGNQPQHF,TRBV2,TRBJ1-5,TRBD1
CATSRYSSRAGQPQHF,TRBV15,TRBJ1-5,.
CASSLEQKWTEAFF,TRBV5-1,TRBJ1-1,.
CASSGGSGRVNNEQFF,TRBV2,TRBJ2-1,TRBD2
CASSLGLRGGLYNSPLHF,TRBV28,TRBJ1-6,.
CASSLGVTGGEQFF,TRBV27,TRBJ2-1,.
CSGHQRGEQYF,TRBV20-1,TRBJ2-7,.
CASRRGQNTEAFF,TRBV19,TRBJ1-1,.
CASSLLAGDAEQYF,TRBV5-4,TRBJ2-7,TRBD2
CASSAQGAQAGRTEAFF,TRBV6-1,TRBJ1-1,TRBD1
CASSHPSGAGGYTF,TRBV7-9,TRBJ1-2,.
CSAKPGNEQFF,TRBV20-1,TRBJ2-1,.
CASRLMQGTGHNQPQHF,TRBV28,TRBJ1-5,TRBD1